This passage covers 12 T cell receptor beta chains from one sample sequenced in a study of a mutant IDH1 vaccine in newly diagnosed glioma. The protocol was immunoSEQ multiplex PCR, while the TCRdb copy is restricted to in-frame clones and leaves out a portion. The profile covers about 31,000 clones, with 81% appearing a single time and just over 15% taken by the ten largest. The time point was: week 35, safety follow-up. Each dose delivered 300 ug of mutant IDH1 20-mer peptide subcutaneously with imiquimod. Which antigens these TCRs recognize remains unknown. This specimen consisted of PBMCs, obtained from a glioma patient whose treatment included an IDH1 peptide vaccine. All receptors come from a young man with glioma.

In its sample, this clone was seen a few times. V usage is TRBV5-4 and J usage is TRBJ2-5; D unresolved. The CDR3 length is 15 residues. From germline, CDR1 is SGHNT and CDR2 YYREEE (reference sequence). V gave up 2 bases and J gave up 3 bases, with 14 bases separating them. This CDR3 reads CASSLSGSGKETQYF. For the CDR3, the DNA is TGTGCCAGCAGCTTAAGTGGGTCCGGAAAAGAGACCCAGTACTTC.

The chain combines TRBV29-1 with TRBJ1-2; 9 nucleotides agree with TRBD1. V dropped 6 bases and J dropped 3; count of bases not matched to a gene: 5. The CDR3 is 13 amino acids. Germline-derived CDR1 and CDR2 are SQVTM and ANQGSEA. The CDR3 loop reads CSVTGGADYGYTF. CDR3 DNA sequence: TGCAGCGTAACAGGGGGCGCGGACTATGGCTACACCTTC.

The chain combines TRBV5-1 with TRBJ2-7; D remains ambiguous. Trimming shortened V by 3 bases and J by 0 bases, and 10 bases separated the two germline ends. The CDR3 totals 14 residues. The germline V gene has CDR1 SGHRS and CDR2 YFSETQ. The CDR3 sequence is CASSSNTLSYEQYF. As DNA, the CDR3 is TGCGCCAGCAGCTCAAACACCCTCTCCTACGAGCAGTACTTC.

The gene calls are TRBV27 and TRBJ2-7; 7 nucleotides align to TRBD1. CDR1 MNHEY and CDR2 SMNVEV come from the germline V gene (reference sequence). J was trimmed by 2 bases and V by 3 bases; bases with no gene match: 4. This CDR3 has 14 residues. CDR3: CASSFSGTAYEQYF. The CDR3, as DNA: TGTGCCAGCAGTTTCTCCGGGACAGCCTACGAGCAGTACTTC.

This chain joins TRBV5-1 and TRBJ2-7; possible D gene TRBD1, 7 bases. Germline V lookup: CDR1 SGHRS, CDR2 YFSETQ. The CDR3 length is 16 residues. Trimming shortened V by 0 bases and J by 0 bases, and 13 bases separated the two germline ends. The CDR3 nucleotides are TGCGCCAGCAGCTTGGCACAGGGGACTCCCTCCTACGAGCAGTACTTC. Translation: CASSLAQGTPSYEQYF.

A few counts support this clone. The chain is built from TRBV5-1 and TRBJ1-1; 7 bases map to TRBD1. This CDR3 contains 14 residues. Germline CDR1 SGHRS, CDR2 YFSETQ. With 4 bases clipped from V and 6 bases from J, the junction kept 9 bases outside the gene matches. In DNA form, the CDR3 reads TGCGCCAGCAGCCGGGACAGCTATAAGGCTGAAGCTTTCTTT. Its translation is CASSRDSYKAEAFF.

The chain uses TRBV27 and TRBJ1-2; D remains ambiguous. The V end was cut by 2 bases, the J end by 1 base, with 14 bases between. This CDR3 has 16 residues. In germline, CDR1 is MNHEY, CDR2 SMNVEV (reference sequence). The CDR3: CASSLVRSAHNYGYTF. The DNA for the CDR3 is TGTGCCAGCAGTTTAGTAAGAAGCGCTCATAACTATGGCTACACCTTC.

This chain connects TRBV12-2 to TRBJ1-1; TRBD1, as called in the table, went unchecked against the DNA. TRBV12-2 is designated a pseudogene. The CDR3 sequence is 20 residues long. CDR3 sequence (DNA): TGTGCAAGTCGCTCAGGCGGGACAGGGTTCCCTTACCCCATGAACACTGAAGCTTTCTTT. This codes for CASRSGGTGFPYPMNTEAFF.

This clone was observed a single time. The CDR3 loop reads CASSQEMGNEQFF. In DNA, the CDR3 is TGCGCCAGCAGCCAAGAAATGGGAAATGAGCAGTTCTTC. The genes are TRBV4-1 and TRBJ2-1; D gene unclear. V lost 0 bases and J lost 7, with 7 bases in between. CDR3 size: 13 residues. Germline lookup yields CDR1 MGHRA and CDR2 YSYEKL.

The V and J genes are TRBV27 and TRBJ2-1; D is undetermined. There are 12 residues in the CDR3. CDR1 MNHEY and CDR2 SMNVEV come from the germline V gene (reference sequence). Trimming cost V 3 bases and J 4 bases, with 4 bases left between them. In nucleotides, the CDR3 is TGTGCCAGCAGTTTTATGTACAATGAGCAGTTCTTC. Translating gives CASSFMYNEQFF.

This chain joins TRBV2 and TRBJ2-2, with TRBD2 matching 7 bases. V shed 8 bases and J 4 bases; nucleotides not matched to a gene: 10. Germline loops: CDR1 SNHLY, CDR2 FYNNEI. There are 15 residues in the CDR3. CDR3 bases: TGTGCCAGCGAGGGTAGCGGGCCCTTCACCGGGGAGCTGTTTTTT. Its protein is CASEGSGPFTGELFF. The full variable domain, in which reference TRBV2 and TRBJ2-2 provide the parts outside the CDR3, is EPEVTQTPSHQVTQMGQEVILRCVPISNHLYFYWYRQILGQKVEFLVSFYNNEISEKSEIFDDQFSVERPDGSNFTLKIRSTKLEDSAMYFCASEGSGPFTGELFFGEGSRLTVL.

The CDR3 is CASKGLAGVHEQFF. The CDR3 coding sequence is TGTGCCAGTAAAGGACTAGCGGGAGTGCATGAGCAGTTCTTC. The chain is built from TRBV21-1 and TRBJ2-1; the table's TRBD2 call for D was not verified on the DNA. TRBV21-1 is a pseudogene segment. The CDR3 runs to 14 residues.